This T cell receptor (beta chain) was obtained from a study of blood T cell repertoires in COVID-19. CDR1 is LGHDT and CDR2 is YNNKEL in the germline V gene (reference sequence). This CDR3 region has 15 residues. The V end was cut by 0 bases, the J end by 10 bases, with 18 bases between. Sequenced by immunoSEQ multiplex PCR; TCRdb stores in-frame clones only, minus some. The table shows some 100,000 clones, with approximately 84% occurring only once. The chain has TRBV3-1 (or the pseudogene TRBV3-2) and TRBJ1-1, with a tentative D call TRBD1 (5 bases). The sample comprised peripheral blood. This TCR was recovered from a man aged 25-45 years in a cohort sampled during active COVID-19. The CDR3 DNA reads as TGTGCCAGCAGCCAAGAGGGCGAGGCAGGGAGGAGAGCTTTCTTT. Translated, it gives CASSQEGEAGRRAFF.